This T cell receptor (beta chain) was observed in a study of T cell repertoires in cytomegalovirus infection. Each CDR3 protein gets one entry after TCRdb re-called the reads with MiXCR. The sample has tens of thousands of distinct CDR3 sequences; 20% are singletons. This clonotype appeared a few times. What it binds is not known. V gave up 5 bases and J gave up 7 bases, with 15 bases separating them. From germline, CDR1 is LNHDA and CDR2 SQIVND (reference sequence). This CDR3 is 15 amino acids long. Sequences were derived from CD8+ T cells from cultured PBMCs, sampled from culture after CMV antigen stimulation. This TCR was recovered from a human donor in good health (CMV status not recorded). Some clones in this sample may be carry-over from other donors' samples. The chain joins TRBV19 to TRBJ1-6, with a tentative D call TRBD1 (6 bases). The CDR3: CASSGVQGGNSPLHF. DNA of the CDR3: TGTGCCAGTAGTGGGGTACAGGGAGGCAATTCACCCCTCCACTTT.